The entry below describes one T cell receptor beta chain. There is no known antigen for this receptor. No quality values exist for individual bases; no much larger clone is one base distant. This sample was taken from a study of CD8 T cells in Susac syndrome (dated by TCRdb to about 2019). For the wider study: Among the sequenced Susac syndrome patients, six had clinically active disease and roughly eight were in clinical remission. Susac syndrome patients were therapy-naive, on corticosteroids (some also receiving IVIg), or on IVIg alone at blood withdrawal. The study used repertoire sequencing to test whether antigen drove CD8+ T cell activation and differentiation in Susac syndrome. The clonality of the CD8+ T cell repertoire was compared across over 10 healthy donors, around 14 Susac syndrome patients and fewer than 16 multiple sclerosis patients. Points the paper makes about the study in general: Approximately 15 Susac-specific public clones were identified in the total CD8+ repertoire, and 5 or 6 Susac-specific public clones were identified in the CD8+ TEMRA repertoire. Clonal expansion was observed in Susac syndrome CD8+ repertoires, with the highest expansion in CD8+ TEMRA cells and greater expansion in clinically active than in remitting patients. The number of individuals in the TCR sequencing and HLA analysis was recognized as being relatively small.

Peripheral blood CD8+ and CD4+ T cells from healthy donors, Susac syndrome patients and multiple sclerosis patients were profiled using high-throughput TCR beta sequencing. The Susac syndrome patients fulfilled recently defined diagnostic criteria for definite or probable disease. Bulk CD8+ and CD4+ T cells were purified by magnetic negative isolation, whereas CD8+ TEMRA cells were enriched by FACS. Blood was drawn into EDTA tubes, processed within 24 hours, and PBMCs were isolated by density gradient centrifugation. PBMCs intended for TCR sequencing were cryopreserved in liquid nitrogen and were subsequently thawed in a 37 degrees C water bath. The sorted or isolated CD4+, CD8+ and CD8+ TEMRA cells had a purity of 90% or higher. RNA was extracted using the RNeasy kit, and about 0.45 to 1 ug of the RNA was reverse transcribed with random hexamers. The immunoSEQ multiplex PCR assay, covering 54 Vbeta and 13 Jbeta segments, was used to amplify TCR beta CDR3 regions. PCR amplification bias was corrected by using a synthetic template baseline for primer optimization and computational correction. The authors' analysis ran thus. Reads were annotated to V, D and J genes according to IMGT and were analyzed with immunoSEQ Analyzer, with only productive sequences retained. Clonality was computed as one minus Shannon entropy normalized by log2 of the number of productive unique sequences. For each patient and control, public and private clones were evaluated among the 100 most prevalent clones. Clones were defined as Susac-specific if absent from the healthy and MS cohorts, from 1052 published viral clones and from other ImmuneACCESS disease sequences. The public reads were quality trimmed at Q25 with fastp and then assembled into clones with MiXCR by TCRdb, keeping productive beta chains. Identical CDR3 protein sequences are pooled into one entry, listed with their most common genes and DNA. The V and J calls and clone size come from TCRdb's table, not from the authors' own analysis. Present in this sample are over 100,000 distinct CDR3 sequences, roughly 94% of which were seen just once. The ten most abundant clones make up 0.25% to 0.3% of the sample.

CDR1 and CDR2 (GTSNPN, SVGIG) derive from the germline V gene (reference sequence). The cysteine opens and the phenylalanine closes a CDR3 of 13 amino acids. Just the 39-base CDR3 DNA is kept, in frame starting at base 1. V and J lose 2 bases and 5 bases, and a span of 12 bases separates them. Sequenced material: CD8+ T cells from PBMCs. The sequence was obtained from a human donor with Susac syndrome. This chain joins TRBV30 to TRBJ2-5; confidence is insufficient to name the D gene. Read as DNA, the sequence is TGTGCCTGGAGTCCACCGGGTGGTGAGACCCAGTACTTC. Translation gives CAWSPPGGETQYF.